This T cell receptor (beta chain) was sequenced during a study of memory CD4+ T cells and cytomegalovirus serostatus. General study results and limits: The CMV-associated TCR signature appears largely within the CD4+ memory repertoire.

TCRdb keeps only in-frame clones here, not all; method: immunoSEQ multiplex PCR. Of about 53,000 clones detected, 81% appear once; the ten largest clones hold approximately 1%. As concerns this clone: Its antigen remains unknown.

Single viable CD3+CD4+CD8-CD45RO+ cells were sorted as the memory CD4+ T cells. Serum IgG to CMV pp150, pp28, p38 and p52 defined serostatus. The V end was cut by 1 base, the J end by 4 bases, with 5 bases between. The CDR3 loop spans 13 amino acids. Germline V gene data show CDR1 as SGHTA and CDR2 as FQGNSA. The sequenced material came from memory CD4+ T cells from blood. The V call is TRBV7-2, the J call TRBJ1-5; D gene ambiguous. The TCR was taken from an adult in good health and CMV-seronegative. The DNA of the CDR3 is TGTGCCAGCAGCTTAGGCGTGAATCAGCCCCAGCATTTT. Protein sequence: CASSLGVNQPQHF.